This entry lists 13 T cell receptor beta chains sequenced from one sample in a study of T cell responses to AZD1222 COVID-19 vaccine (dated by TCRdb to about 2021). Taken with the paper, the label for time point translates to: baseline before first vaccination. The library was made by the immunoSEQ multiplex PCR assay. The immuneACCESS repertoire file appears here via TCRdb, limited to in-frame rearrangements. These files lack a portion of the clones; in checked studies, under half of the deficit traces to unresolved V genes, and the cause of the others is not known. The sample table contains roughly 100,000 clones; only one count was recorded for about 90% of them. 4% to 5.5% of the sample is held by the ten biggest clonotypes. The sequenced sample was peripheral blood, obtained on day 0 of AZD1222 vaccination. These TCRs come from an adult in good health.

The CDR3 DNA reads TGTGCCATCAGTCTGGGGAACACTGAAGCTTTCTTT. This translates into CAISLGNTEAFF. This rearrangement joins TRBV10-3 to TRBJ1-1; no reliable D call. CDR1 is ENHRY and CDR2 is SYGVKD in the germline V gene. This CDR3 is built from 12 residues. V lost 5 bases, J lost 1 base, and 5 bases lay in between.

This chain joins TRBV10-3 and TRBJ1-2; no definite D call. Per the germline V gene, CDR1 is ENHRY and CDR2 is SYGVKD. Deletions cut 3 bases from V and 3 bases from J, with 8 bases between. The CDR3 is 13 residues long. CDR3 in amino acids: CAISDIRYYGYTF. The CDR3 DNA is TGTGCCATCAGTGACATCAGGTACTATGGCTACACCTTC.

The chain links TRBV4-1 to TRBJ2-7, with D unclear. The CDR3 consists of 13 residues. Between the trimmed V and J ends, which lost 3 bases and 5 bases, there was a span of 11 bases. CDR1 is MGHRA, CDR2 YSYEKL, per germline. The CDR3 sequence: CASSHPMVDEQYF. CDR3 DNA sequence: TGCGCCAGCAGCCACCCCATGGTCGACGAGCAGTACTTC.

The chain is built from TRBV6-5 and TRBJ2-1, with 8 bases that match TRBD2. The CDR3 loop spans 14 amino acids. V lost 5 bases, J lost 3 bases, and 3 bases stayed unmatched. The germline V gene has CDR1 MNHEY and CDR2 SVGAGI. The CDR3 DNA reads TGTGCCAGCAGTACGGGACTAGTCTACAATGAGCAGTTCTTC. Its translation: CASSTGLVYNEQFF.

This chain joins TRBV12-5 and TRBJ1-5; D gene ambiguous. V shed 1 base and J shed 5 bases, with 6 bases lying between them. The germline gives CDR1 LGHNT, CDR2 FRNRAP. The CDR3 sequence is 13 residues long. The CDR3 DNA sequence: TGTGCTAGTGGTTTGGACGGCGATCAGCCCCAGCATTTT. Its protein is CASGLDGDQPQHF.

The chain couples TRBV27 to TRBJ2-7, with TRBD1 matching 10 bases. There are 14 residues in the CDR3. V lost 5 bases, J lost 7 bases, and 8 bases stayed unmatched. CDR1 is MNHEY, CDR2 SMNVEV, per germline (reference sequence). The DNA of the CDR3 is TGTGCCAGCAGTCCGGGACAGGGGCTACGAGAGCAGTACTTC. Residues: CASSPGQGLREQYF.

The V gene is TRBV4-3, the J gene TRBJ1-1; TRBD1 matches at 9 bases. This CDR3 region has 14 residues. J gave up 11 bases and V 3 bases, and 10 bases lay outside the gene matches. Germline loops: CDR1 LGHNA, CDR2 YSLEER. CDR3 coding DNA: TGCGCCAGCAGCCAGTACCGGACAGGGGAAATTGCTTTCTTT. Its protein product is CASSQYRTGEIAFF.

The V gene is TRBV3-1 (or the pseudogene TRBV3-2), the J gene TRBJ1-6; D unresolved. Per the germline V gene, CDR1 is LGHDT and CDR2 is YNNKEL (reference sequence). V was trimmed by 3 bases and J by 11 bases, leaving 11 bases between them. The CDR3 is 13 residues long. CDR3 DNA sequence: TGTGCCAGCAGCCAGGACGGAAGAACACCCCTCCACTTT. It is translated as CASSQDGRTPLHF.

The J gene is TRBJ1-2, the V gene TRBV10-2; no definite D call. CDR3 length: 15 amino acids. V lost 3 bases to trimming and J lost 0 bases, with 11 bases between them. The germline V gene encodes CDR1 WSHSY and CDR2 SAAADI. For the CDR3, the DNA is TGCGCCAGCAGTGATCATGGGTTAACTAACTATGGCTACACCTTC. Its protein is CASSDHGLTNYGYTF.

The chain has TRBV30 and TRBJ1-2; D is perhaps TRBD1 (5 bases). Trimming left V 4 bases short and J 5 bases short, with 17 bases between. The germline V gene has CDR1 GTSNPN and CDR2 SVGIG (reference sequence). This CDR3 is 14 amino acids long. In DNA, the CDR3 is TGTGCCTGGAACGAACCCCCAGGGAAATATGGCTACACCTTC. It translates to CAWNEPPGKYGYTF.

The chain carries TRBV19 and TRBJ2-1; D gene unclear. V lost 3 bases to trimming and J lost 7 bases, with 10 bases between them. Germline lookup yields CDR1 LNHDA and CDR2 SQIVND (reference sequence). The length of the CDR3 is 13 residues. The CDR3 DNA reads as TGTGCCAGTAGTATTATATCCCAAAATGAGCAGTTCTTC. Translated: CASSIISQNEQFF.

The V gene is TRBV27, the J gene TRBJ1-4; no firm D call. Germline V gene data show CDR1 as MNHEY and CDR2 as SMNVEV (reference sequence). V gave up 9 bases and J gave up 8 bases, with 22 bases separating them. The CDR3 covers 15 residues. CDR3: CASSRIDRVGEKLFF. In DNA form, the CDR3 reads TGTGCCAGTTCCCGAATTGATAGGGTTGGGGAAAAACTGTTTTTT.

This chain links TRBV2 with TRBJ2-3, with D possibly called TRBD1 or TRBD2 (5 bases each). This CDR3 spans 15 amino acids. Germline CDR1 reads SNHLY; CDR2 reads FYNNEI. The V end lost 5 bases, the J end lost 10 bases, and 22 bases lay between the germline ends. DNA for the CDR3: TGTGCCAGCAGTTCACTCCGGGACGACGCCCGTTCGCAGTATTTT. Protein product: CASSSLRDDARSQYF.